These 32 T cell receptor beta chains originate from one sample sequenced in a study of cytomegalovirus exposure and HLA in healthy donors. The protocol was immunoSEQ multiplex PCR, while the TCRdb copy is restricted to in-frame clones and leaves out a portion. The data hold about 140,000 clones, with 70% to 90% observed a single time. The material sequenced was PBMCs. The receptors were sampled from a woman under 30 in good health and CMV-seropositive.

The V call is TRBV6-1, the J call TRBJ2-7; 10 bases are shared with TRBD2. Germline lookup yields CDR1 MNHNS and CDR2 SASEGT. V dropped 7 bases and J dropped 4; count of bases not matched to a gene: 10. The CDR3 contains 15 residues. In nucleotides, the CDR3 is TGTGCCAGCAAAGAAGCGGGAGGGCCTTTGTACGAGCAGTACTTC. This gives the protein CASKEAGGPLYEQYF.

V gene TRBV4-1 combines with J gene TRBJ2-3; 8 bases are shared with TRBD2. This CDR3 has 16 amino acids. The V gene end was trimmed by 2 bases and the J gene end by 2 bases; junction bases not matched to a gene: 6. CDR1 is MGHRA and CDR2 is YSYEKL in the germline V gene. Here the CDR3 DNA reads TGCGCCAGCAGCCAAAGAGCGGGGGACTACACAGATACGCAGTATTTT. It is translated as CASSQRAGDYTDTQYF.

The chain recombines TRBV9 with TRBJ2-3; 9 bases are shared with TRBD1. Germline CDR1 is SGDLS and CDR2 is YYNGEE. CDR3 length: 14 residues. V dropped 5 bases and J dropped 6; count of bases not matched to a gene: 7. The CDR3 nucleotides read TGTGCCAGCAGTGACAGGGGGGCCCTGGATACGCAGTATTTT. This encodes CASSDRGALDTQYF.

The chain couples TRBV7-2 to TRBJ2-1; the D gene is possibly TRBD2 (6 bases). V was shortened by 4 bases and J by 2 bases, with 12 bases between the two germline ends. Germline V gene lookup returns CDR1 SGHTA and CDR2 FQGNSA. CDR3 length: 15 amino acids. CDR3 nucleotide sequence: TGTGCCAGCAGCTCCACTAGCTCTCCCTACAATGAGCAGTTCTTC. Its protein product is CASSSTSSPYNEQFF.

This rearrangement joins TRBV5-6 to TRBJ2-5; D is possibly TRBD1 (5 bases). Germline loops: CDR1 SGHDT, CDR2 YYEEEE. Trimming took off 4 bases at V and 7 bases at J, with 14 bases between the two ends. The length of the CDR3 is 13 residues. CDR3 sequence reads: CASSLGPDRTQYF. CDR3 DNA sequence: TGTGCCAGCAGCCTCGGACCCGACAGGACCCAGTACTTC.

This rearrangement joins TRBV7-2 to TRBJ2-2, with a possible D match to TRBD2 (5 bases). The V end lost 5 bases, the J end lost 12 bases, and 13 bases lay between the germline ends. The V gene's germline CDR1 is SGHTA and CDR2 FQGNSA. The CDR3 totals 12 residues. The CDR3 reads CASSTGRVKLFF. As DNA, the CDR3 is TGTGCCAGCAGCACCGGGCGGGTAAAGCTGTTTTTT.

V is TRBV7-3 and J is TRBJ2-2; 7 nucleotides match TRBD2. V trimming: 1 base; J trimming: 7 bases; junction bases outside the gene matches: 9. The germline CDR1 and CDR2 sequences are SGHTA and FQGTGA. This CDR3 is 16 amino acids long. CDR3 residues: CASSLKSGAGFGELFF. CDR3 DNA sequence: TGTGCCAGCAGCTTAAAAAGTGGAGCGGGGTTCGGGGAGCTGTTTTTT.

The chain is built from TRBV2 and TRBJ2-7, with TRBD1 identical over 9 bases. Germline V gives CDR1 SNHLY, CDR2 FYNNEI. This CDR3 comprises 16 residues. Trimming removed 7 bases from V and 5 bases from J; junction bases left unmatched: 15. CDR3 in amino acids: CASMWDRGTGNDEQYF. The CDR3 DNA sequence: TGTGCCAGCATGTGGGATAGGGGGACAGGGAACGACGAGCAGTACTTC.

The chain combines TRBV6-4 with TRBJ2-1; no definite D call. The CDR3 covers 15 residues. V was cut by 0 bases and J by 1 base, with 7 bases left in between. Looked up from germline, CDR1 is MRHNA and CDR2 is SNTAGT. CDR3 loop: CASSDSPGSYNEQFF. The CDR3 nucleotides read TGTGCCAGCAGTGACTCACCAGGATCCTACAATGAGCAGTTCTTC.

The chain has TRBV6-5 and TRBJ1-1, with 7 bases identical to TRBD1. The CDR3 is 14 amino acids. J gave up 0 bases and V 6 bases, and 4 bases lay outside the gene matches. Germline V gives CDR1 MNHEY, CDR2 SVGAGI. CDR3 in amino acids: CASSMGQMNTEAFF. CDR3 nucleotides: TGTGCCAGCAGCATGGGACAGATGAACACTGAAGCTTTCTTT.

This chain connects TRBV30 to TRBJ1-6; D is possibly TRBD1 (5 bases). CDR1 GTSNPN and CDR2 SVGIG come from the germline V gene (reference sequence). The V end was cut by 2 bases, the J end by 7 bases, with 12 bases between. The CDR3 contains 14 residues. CDR3 nucleotide sequence: TGTGCCTGGAGTACAGGTCTCGGGAATTCACCCCTCCACTTT. Translating gives CAWSTGLGNSPLHF.

This clone was picked up a small number of times. The chain is built from TRBV5-1 and TRBJ2-5, with 9 positions matching TRBD2. Germline CDR1 reads SGHRS; CDR2 reads YFSETQ. J was trimmed by 3 bases and V by 4 bases; bases with no gene match: 7. The CDR3 sequence is 15 residues long. The CDR3 nucleotides are TGCGCCAGCAGCGTGAATAGCGGGGGTAAAGAGACCCAGTACTTC. Its protein is CASSVNSGGKETQYF.

The chain is built from TRBV28 and TRBJ1-4; 7 bases line up with TRBD1. Germline V gene lookup returns CDR1 MDHEN and CDR2 SYDVKM. The CDR3 sequence is 14 residues long. V lost 2 bases, J lost 16 bases, and 13 bases stayed unmatched. The CDR3 nucleotides are TGTGCCAGCAGTTTACGTAGGGACAGCCCGGCACCGTTTTTT. Its protein is CASSLRRDSPAPFF.

This chain links TRBV6-5 with TRBJ2-1; 9 bases agree with TRBD1. Germline CDR1 is MNHEY and CDR2 is SVGAGI. The CDR3 is 14 residues long. V lost 2 bases, J lost 7 bases, and 3 bases stayed unmatched. The CDR3 DNA sequence: TGTGCCAGCAGTTACCCCGGGACAGGGAATGAGCAGTTCTTC. Protein sequence: CASSYPGTGNEQFF.

DNA for the CDR3: TGCGCCAGCAGCCAAGATCGGGGGTGGGGGAGGAATGAGCAGTTCTTC. Amino acid sequence: CASSQDRGWGRNEQFF. This chain connects TRBV4-3 to TRBJ2-1; TRBD2 is a possible D gene (6 bases). The germline V gene encodes CDR1 LGHNA and CDR2 YSLEER. Trimming removed 0 bases at V and 7 bases at J, with 16 bases between. This CDR3 has 16 amino acids.

In the case of this clone: Other nucleotide sequences in the sample specify the same CDR3. The rearrangement joins TRBV9 to TRBJ2-3, with 7 nucleotides matching TRBD2. V lost 2 bases, J lost 0 bases, and 0 bases stayed unmatched. Germline V gives CDR1 SGDLS, CDR2 YYNGEE. The CDR3 is made up of 14 amino acids. The DNA for the CDR3 is TGTGCCAGCAGCGTTAGCGGGAGCACAGATACGCAGTATTTT. Translation: CASSVSGSTDTQYF. The variable domain in full, with the rest retrieved from reference TRBV9 and TRBJ2-3, is DSGVTQTPKHLITATGQRVTLRCSPRSGDLSVYWYQQSLDQGLQFLIQYYNGEERAKGNILERFSAQQFPDLHSELNLSSLELGDSALYFCASSVSGSTDTQYFGPGTRLTVL.

The rearrangement uses TRBV28 and TRBJ1-2; 9 bases are shared with TRBD1. V lost 5 bases, J lost 9 bases, and 7 bases stayed unmatched. This CDR3 spans 13 amino acids. Germline CDR1 reads MDHEN; CDR2 reads SYDVKM. This CDR3 is CASSRTGADSYTF. CDR3 DNA sequence: TGTGCCAGCAGTCGGACAGGGGCGGATAGCTACACCTTC.

V and J are TRBV5-1 and TRBJ2-1, with D hard to call. Trimming pared 0 bases from V and 4 bases from J, leaving 5 bases between. The CDR3 is 13 residues long. CDR1 and CDR2 (germline): SGHRS, YFSETQ. CDR3 protein: CASSLGLYNEQFF. CDR3 nucleotides: TGCGCCAGCAGCTTGGGACTTTACAATGAGCAGTTCTTC.

CDR3 DNA: TGTGCCAGCAGCTTACAGGGTGGGTCATACAATGAGCAGTTCTTC. Translation: CASSLQGGSYNEQFF. The V gene is TRBV7-9, the J gene TRBJ2-1, with TRBD1 as a possible D gene (5 bases). The V end was cut by 2 bases, the J end by 4 bases, with 12 bases between. This CDR3 is 15 amino acids long. From germline, CDR1 is SEHNR and CDR2 FQNEAQ (reference sequence).

This chain joins TRBV2 and TRBJ2-1, with 12 nucleotides matching TRBD2. CDR1 and CDR2 (germline): SNHLY, FYNNEI. This CDR3 is built from 15 residues. V shed 6 bases and J 5 bases; nucleotides not matched to a gene: 5. The CDR3 DNA is TGTGCCAGCAGCGAGACTAGCGGGGGTGACAATGAGCAGTTCTTC. It translates to CASSETSGGDNEQFF.

This chain connects TRBV5-1 to TRBJ2-1, with 7 nucleotides matching TRBD2. CDR3 length: 16 residues. Germline V gene data show CDR1 as SGHRS and CDR2 as YFSETQ. Losses at the gene ends were 4 bases for V and 2 bases for J; bases not matched to a gene: 9. DNA for the CDR3: TGCGCCAGCAGCCCGCAAGCGGGGCCAGCCTACAATGAGCAGTTCTTC. Residues: CASSPQAGPAYNEQFF. The full variable domain, its missing parts supplied by reference TRBV5-1 and TRBJ2-1, is KAGVTQTPRYLIKTRGQQVTLSCSPISGHRSVSWYQQTPGQGLQFLFEYFSETQRNKGNFPGRFSGRQFSNSRSEMNVSTLELGDSALYLCASSPQAGPAYNEQFFGPGTRLTVL.

CDR3 DNA: TGTGCCAGCAGTGGACAGGGGGCGCGTGGCTACACCTTC. Translation gives CASSGQGARGYTF. This sequence joins TRBV2 and TRBJ1-2, with 10 nucleotides matching TRBD1. Trimming took 4 bases from V and 7 from J; bases not matched to a gene: 3. This CDR3 spans 13 amino acids. CDR1 SNHLY and CDR2 FYNNEI come from the germline V gene.

V gene TRBV5-1 combines with J gene TRBJ2-2; tentatively, D is TRBD2 (7 bases). The length of the CDR3 is 15 residues. V was clipped by 0 bases and J by 4 bases, with 10 bases between them. The germline V gene has CDR1 SGHRS and CDR2 YFSETQ. The CDR3 DNA is TGCGCCAGCAGCTTGGGCGGGGGCGTCACCGGGGAGCTGTTTTTT. The encoded protein is CASSLGGGVTGELFF.

The count of this clone is one. The chain links TRBV7-2 to TRBJ2-3; TRBD1 might be the D (6 bases). Trimming removed 1 base from V and 2 bases from J, with 13 bases in between. The germline CDR1 and CDR2 sequences are SGHTA and FQGNSA. The CDR3 consists of 16 residues. CDR3 sequence reads: CASSLVGTRDTDTQYF. The CDR3, as DNA: TGTGCCAGCAGCTTAGTCGGGACAAGAGACACAGATACGCAGTATTTT.

This chain uses TRBV29-1 with TRBJ1-1; tentatively, D is TRBD1 (5 bases). Trimming removed 7 bases at V and 4 bases at J, with 13 bases between. The CDR3 is made up of 12 amino acids. CDR1 and CDR2 (germline): SQVTM, ANQGSEA. The CDR3 DNA follows: TGCAGCGCCCGGGGGGGTGTCACTGAAGCTTTCTTT. Translation: CSARGGVTEAFF.

This chain links TRBV2 with TRBJ2-1; D might be TRBD2 (5 bases). CDR1 and CDR2 (germline): SNHLY, FYNNEI. V was cut by 10 bases and J by 6 bases, with 19 bases left in between. The CDR3 loop spans 14 amino acids. CDR3 nucleotides: TGTGCCACGCTTGAGGGTGGAGGTGGCAATGAGCAGTTCTTC. This encodes CATLEGGGGNEQFF.

The chain combines TRBV7-9 with TRBJ2-7, with D perhaps matching TRBD1 (6 bases). CDR1 SEHNR and CDR2 FQNEAQ come from the germline V gene (reference sequence). This CDR3 is built from 15 residues. Trimming shortened V by 5 bases and J by 3 bases, and 17 bases separated the two germline ends. Here the CDR3 reads CASSIPRDIDYEQYF. The CDR3 nucleotides are TGTGCCAGCAGCATCCCCCGGGACATTGACTACGAGCAGTACTTC.

The chain has TRBV9 and TRBJ2-5; 7 positions match TRBD1. There are 14 residues in the CDR3. CDR1 and CDR2 (germline): SGDLS, YYNGEE. The V gene end was trimmed by 3 bases and the J gene end by 5 bases; junction bases not matched to a gene: 7. Here the CDR3 reads CASSASGGAETQYF. CDR3 coding DNA: TGTGCCAGCAGCGCATCAGGGGGTGCGGAGACCCAGTACTTC.

The rearrangement links TRBV28 to TRBJ2-7, with D perhaps matching TRBD1 (6 bases). The CDR3 is 12 amino acids. From germline, CDR1 is MDHEN and CDR2 SYDVKM. Trimming left V 4 bases short and J 4 bases short, with 8 bases between. Written as DNA, the CDR3 is TGTGCCAGCAGTTCGACAGGATACGAGCAGTACTTC. It codes for CASSSTGYEQYF.

V usage is TRBV28 and J usage is TRBJ1-1; maybe TRBD1 (5 bases). The CDR3 runs 14 residues. Germline V gives CDR1 MDHEN, CDR2 SYDVKM. V was clipped by 5 bases and J by 5 bases, with 15 bases between them. CDR3 sequence (DNA): TGTGCCAGCAGTACACCGGGACTGGGGACTGAAGCTTTCTTT. It encodes CASSTPGLGTEAFF.

The rearrangement uses TRBV6-1 and TRBJ2-4, with D possibly TRBD1 on 5 matching bases. V lost 3 bases to trimming and J lost 0 bases, with 18 bases between them. CDR1 MNHNS and CDR2 SASEGT come from the germline V gene. This CDR3 contains 18 residues. This chain's CDR3 is CASSEISGPTLAKNIQYF. The CDR3 DNA is TGTGCCAGCAGTGAGATATCAGGGCCGACCTTAGCCAAAAACATTCAGTACTTC.

This clone was picked up one time. This rearrangement joins TRBV28 to TRBJ2-3, with 8 nucleotides matching TRBD1. V was clipped by 3 bases and J by 1 base; unmatched bases: 6. The CDR3 has 16 amino acids. Per germline, CDR1 MDHEN and CDR2 SYDVKM. CDR3 sequence (DNA): TGTGCCAGCAGTTTCCCCGGACAGGGAGGCACAGATACGCAGTATTTT. It encodes CASSFPGQGGTDTQYF.